These 26 T cell receptor beta chains came from one sample sequenced in a study of glioma-infiltrating T cells after dendritic cell vaccination. Clones were read by immunoSEQ multiplex PCR, and TCRdb kept only the in-frame ones, dropping some. Found here are approximately 100,000 clones, roughly 79% of them singletons; the top ten hold about an eighth. The source was blood, collected before dendritic cell vaccination. The receptor set was obtained from a human donor with glioblastoma.

In regard to this clone: Other DNA sequences in the same sample also yield this CDR3. V gene TRBV11-2 combines with J gene TRBJ1-1, with a possible D match to TRBD1 (6 bases). Germline V lookup: CDR1 SGHAT, CDR2 FQNNGV. V was clipped by 0 bases and J by 5 bases, with 7 bases between them. The CDR3 is made up of 13 amino acids. The CDR3 nucleotides are TGTGCCAGCAGCTTAGACAGGGGAACTGAAGCTTTCTTT. Translated: CASSLDRGTEAFF.

The rearrangement links TRBV7-6 to TRBJ1-4; unclear D gene. The V end lost 2 bases, the J end lost 8 bases, and 6 bases lay between the germline ends. The germline V gene encodes CDR1 SGHVS and CDR2 FNYEAQ. This CDR3 has 12 residues. CDR3 nucleotides: TGTGCCAGCAGCTTACCTAGCGAAAAACTGTTTTTT. The encoded protein is CASSLPSEKLFF.

J is TRBJ2-3 and V is TRBV4-2; 8 positions agree with TRBD2. After removal of 2 bases from V and 5 bases from J, the junction contained 9 bases not matched to a gene. The length of the CDR3 is 16 residues. Germline assignment: CDR1 LGHNA and CDR2 YNFKEQ. The CDR3 loop is CASSQRYGGARDTQYF. The CDR3 DNA reads as TGTGCCAGCAGCCAACGCTACGGGGGGGCCCGAGATACGCAGTATTTT.

The rearrangement joins TRBV4-3 to TRBJ1-6; 9 nucleotides match TRBD1. Germline CDR1 reads LGHNA; CDR2 reads YSLEER. This CDR3 contains 21 residues. The V and J ends lost 1 base and 2 bases, in that order; junction bases with no gene match: 15. This CDR3 reads CASSQVSHNRGRGTYNSPLHF. CDR3 DNA: TGCGCCAGCAGCCAAGTCTCCCATAACAGGGGGCGCGGGACCTATAATTCACCCCTCCACTTT.

The chain combines TRBV4-2 with TRBJ2-3; 13 nucleotides agree with TRBD2. This CDR3 comprises 16 residues. Germline V lookup: CDR1 LGHNA, CDR2 YNFKEQ. With V trimmed by 6 bases and J by 9 bases, 12 bases remained unmatched. Here the CDR3 DNA reads TGTGCCAGCAGGGCCCCTGAGACTAGCGGGGGGAAGACGCAGTATTTT. Translation: CASRAPETSGGKTQYF.

The chain joins TRBV28 to TRBJ2-2, with D possibly matching TRBD1 (6 bases). CDR1 and CDR2 (germline): MDHEN, SYDVKM. V was shortened by 2 bases and J by 2 bases, with 18 bases between the two germline ends. The CDR3 loop spans 18 amino acids. CDR3 sequence: CASSLDQGPQLNTGELFF. In DNA, the CDR3 is TGTGCCAGCAGTTTAGATCAGGGGCCACAACTTAACACCGGGGAGCTGTTTTTT.

The chain is built from TRBV1 and TRBJ1-2. TRBV1 is described as a pseudogene. The CDR3 totals 14 residues. The CDR3 nucleotides are TGCACCAGCAGAATCGGACTCCGTAACTATGGCTACACCTTC. This codes for CTSRIGLRNYGYTF.

The CDR3: CASSLSSNEQYF. CDR3 in DNA: TGTGCCAGCAGCTTATCTAGCAACGAGCAGTACTTC. The chain recombines TRBV11-2 with TRBJ2-7; possible D gene TRBD2, 5 bases. Germline V CDR1 and CDR2: SGHAT, FQNNGV. Trimming cost V 2 bases and J 5 bases, with 7 bases left between them. The CDR3 loop spans 12 amino acids.

This chain joins TRBV6-4 and TRBJ2-5, with 9 bases fitting TRBD1. This CDR3 has 13 residues. Germline lookup yields CDR1 MRHNA and CDR2 SNTAGT. The V gene end was trimmed by 3 bases and the J gene end by 5 bases; junction bases not matched to a gene: 1. CDR3 nucleotide sequence: TGTGCCAGCAGTGATGGACAGGGGGAGACCCAGTACTTC. It specifies CASSDGQGETQYF.

In its sample, this clone was seen a few times. CDR3 loop: CATEGVLTEAFF. The CDR3 nucleotides read TGTGCCACTGAGGGGGTATTAACTGAAGCTTTCTTT. The gene calls are TRBV10-3 and TRBJ1-1; possible D gene TRBD1, 6 bases. This CDR3 spans 12 amino acids. The V gene's germline CDR1 is ENHRY and CDR2 SYGVKD. V was clipped by 10 bases and J by 5 bases, with 14 bases between them.

The chain has TRBV6-1 and TRBJ1-3; maybe TRBD1 (6 bases). V lost 6 bases to trimming and J lost 0 bases, with 9 bases between them. CDR3 size: 14 residues. Germline assignment: CDR1 MNHNS and CDR2 SASEGT. The CDR3 loop is CASSVDSSGNTIYF. CDR3 coding DNA: TGTGCCAGCAGCGTGGACAGCTCTGGAAACACCATATATTTT.

The rearrangement joins TRBV19 to TRBJ2-7; 10 bases match TRBD1. CDR1 is LNHDA and CDR2 is SQIVND in the germline V gene (reference sequence). V shed 7 bases and J 3 bases; nucleotides not matched to a gene: 9. This CDR3 has 15 amino acids. Here the CDR3 DNA reads TGTGCCAGTACCCGGGGACAGGGGTTCGGCTACGAGCAGTACTTC. It is translated as CASTRGQGFGYEQYF.

The V call is TRBV13, the J call TRBJ1-1, with D possibly TRBD1 on 5 matching bases. The CDR3 has 18 amino acids. The V and J ends lost 5 bases and 2 bases respectively, with 24 bases between them. Germline lookup yields CDR1 PRHDT and CDR2 FYEKMQ (reference sequence). CDR3 nucleotide sequence: TGTGCCAGCAGCCTATCCGGGAGTCAAGGGGTCTACAACACTGAAGCTTTCTTT. Encoded protein: CASSLSGSQGVYNTEAFF.

J is TRBJ1-5 and V is TRBV5-1, with TRBD1 as a possible D gene (5 bases). Germline values: CDR1 SGHRS, CDR2 YFSETQ. The CDR3 runs 15 residues. Trimming left V 1 base short and J 2 bases short, with 10 bases between. CDR3 residues: CASSLSGGGNQPQHF. In DNA form, the CDR3 reads TGCGCCAGCAGCTTGTCCGGGGGGGGCAATCAGCCCCAGCATTTT.

V gene TRBV4-3 combines with J gene TRBJ2-3; the match to TRBD2 covers 11 bases. The CDR3 sequence is 16 residues long. V lost 5 bases to trimming and J lost 2 bases; unmatched junction nucleotides: 6. CDR1 LGHNA and CDR2 YSLEER come from the germline V gene. The DNA for the CDR3 is TGCGCCAGCAGCTCTGGGACTAGCGGTACCACAGATACGCAGTATTTT. Its protein product is CASSSGTSGTTDTQYF.

The rearrangement joins TRBV6-6 to TRBJ1-1, with D uncertain. Trimming took 4 bases from V and 0 from J, leaving 12 bases between them. The CDR3 has 15 residues. Germline CDR1 reads MNHNY; CDR2 reads SVGAGI (reference sequence). CDR3 sequence: CASSFPRDMNTEAFF. Here the CDR3 DNA reads TGTGCCAGCAGTTTCCCTCGAGACATGAACACTGAAGCTTTCTTT.

This rearrangement joins TRBV7-8 to TRBJ1-1; maybe TRBD1 (6 bases). Germline CDR1 reads SGHVS; CDR2 reads FQNEAQ. Trimming took off 2 bases at V and 0 bases at J, with 16 bases between the two ends. The CDR3 is made up of 17 amino acids. CDR3 DNA: TGTGCCAGCAGCTTAACAAGGGGGGGACCCATGAACACTGAAGCTTTCTTT. Protein: CASSLTRGGPMNTEAFF. Complete variable domain (other parts from reference TRBV7-8 and TRBJ1-1): GAGVSQSPRYKVAKRGQDVALRCDPISGHVSLFWYQQALGQGPEFLTYFQNEAQLDKSGLPSDRFFAERPEGSVSTLKIQRTQQEDSAVYLCASSLTRGGPMNTEAFFGQGTRLTVV.

This clone appeared a few times. The chain couples TRBV15 to TRBJ2-7; no reliable D call. CDR3 length: 13 amino acids. The germline V gene has CDR1 LNHNV and CDR2 YYDKDF (reference sequence). Trimming took off 0 bases at V and 5 bases at J, with 8 bases between the two ends. The CDR3 loop is CATSRDLPDEQYF. CDR3 nucleotide sequence: TGTGCCACCAGCAGAGATCTTCCTGACGAGCAGTACTTC.

V gene TRBV5-4 combines with J gene TRBJ2-5, with TRBD1 identical over 10 bases. Losses at the gene ends were 3 bases for V and 5 bases for J; bases not matched to a gene: 7. There are 15 residues in the CDR3. Germline assignment: CDR1 SGHNT and CDR2 YYREEE (reference sequence). The CDR3 DNA reads as TGTGCCAGCAGCTCCCAGACAGGGGGCGGGGAGACCCAGTACTTC. This sequence encodes CASSSQTGGGETQYF.

The rearrangement links TRBV19 to TRBJ1-1; D possibly corresponds to TRBD1 (5 bases). Germline CDR1 and CDR2: LNHDA and SQIVND (reference sequence). V gave up 5 bases and J gave up 1 base, with 11 bases separating them. This CDR3 is 14 amino acids long. CDR3 sequence reads: CASSLRAANTEAFF. The CDR3 region has the DNA TGTGCCAGTAGTCTCAGGGCCGCGAACACTGAAGCTTTCTTT. Full variable domain (outside the CDR3, taken from reference TRBV19 and TRBJ1-1): DGGITQSPKYLFRKEGQNVTLSCEQNLNHDAMYWYRQDPGQGLRLIYYSQIVNDFQKGDIAEGYSVSREKKESFPLTVTSAQKNPTAFYLCASSLRAANTEAFFGQGTRLTVV.

The chain carries TRBV11-3 and TRBJ2-7; 8 bases are a match to TRBD2. The CDR3 spans 15 residues. Germline loops: CDR1 SGHNT, CDR2 YENEEA. After removal of 5 bases from V and 4 bases from J, the junction contained 10 bases not matched to a gene. CDR3 sequence reads: CASSTLAGGIYEQYF. CDR3 nucleotides: TGTGCCAGCAGCACTCTAGCGGGCGGGATATACGAGCAGTACTTC. Drawing the rest from reference TRBV11-3 and TRBJ2-7, the complete variable domain is EAGVVQSPRYKIIEKKQPVAFWCNPISGHNTLYWYLQNLGQGPELLIRYENEEAVDDSQLPKDRFSAERLKGVDSTLKIQPAELGDSAVYLCASSTLAGGIYEQYFGPGTRLTVT.

The rearrangement uses TRBV13 and TRBJ2-3; 7 positions match TRBD2. Trimming cost V 9 bases and J 6 bases; bases outside gene matches: 9. Germline CDR1 reads PRHDT; CDR2 reads FYEKMQ (reference sequence). This CDR3 is 13 amino acids long. The CDR3 DNA follows: TGTGCCAGGGCCGGGACTACGCCGGATACGCAGTATTTT. Translation gives CARAGTTPDTQYF.

This chain connects TRBV25-1 to TRBJ2-2; the D gene is possibly TRBD2 (6 bases). This CDR3 has 14 residues. Germline V gives CDR1 MGHDK, CDR2 SYGVNS. V lost 6 bases, J lost 0 bases, and 8 bases lay in between. For the CDR3, the DNA is TGTGCCAGCAGGCGCGGGGCGAACACCGGGGAGCTGTTTTTT. Its translation: CASRRGANTGELFF.

The chain employs TRBV15 and TRBJ2-7; D is possibly TRBD2 (5 bases). V was cut by 0 bases and J by 5 bases, with 14 bases left in between. There are 15 residues in the CDR3. Germline V gives CDR1 LNHNV, CDR2 YYDKDF (reference sequence). The CDR3, as DNA: TGTGCCACCAGCAGAGATTTACCGCGGGTGGACGAGCAGTACTTC. The encoded protein is CATSRDLPRVDEQYF.

This chain connects TRBV10-2 to TRBJ1-2, with 7 bases fitting TRBD1. Germline V gene sequence: CDR1 WSHSY, CDR2 SAAADI. The CDR3 covers 14 residues. V lost 5 bases, J lost 8 bases, and 11 bases stayed unmatched. The CDR3 region has the DNA TGCGCCAGCAGTAAAGACAGGGTTACTTGGGGCTACACCTTC. Its protein is CASSKDRVTWGYTF.

The chain couples TRBV16 to TRBJ2-1, with TRBD1 identical over 9 bases. Germline CDR1 and CDR2: KGHSY and FQNENV. V trimming: 4 bases; J trimming: 2 bases; junction bases outside the gene matches: 6. This CDR3 has 16 amino acids. CDR3 residues: CASSPPWDRAYNEQFF. As DNA, the CDR3 is TGTGCCAGCAGCCCGCCGTGGGACAGGGCCTACAATGAGCAGTTCTTC.